Following are 30 T cell receptor beta chains from one sample sequenced in a study of blood T cells in healthy people across ages. For the second PCR, which ran for about 7 to 12 cycles, a sample-barcoded 5' primer and a J-beta primer mix were used. TCRdb passed the 5' RACE reads through MiXCR, listing each CDR3 protein once. The sample lists 1.5 million to 2 million distinct CDR3 sequences; roughly 27% were seen once. The sample comprised blood. These receptors were collected from a young woman in good health.

The genes are TRBV2 and TRBJ1-2; 10 positions agree with TRBD1. V trimming: 6 bases; J trimming: 9 bases; junction bases outside the gene matches: 7. CDR3 size: 13 residues. CDR1 is SNHLY, CDR2 FYNNEI, per germline. The CDR3 is CASRTGGAGSYTF. DNA for the CDR3: TGTGCCAGCAGGACAGGGGGCGCGGGAAGCTACACCTTC.

At least ten counts were recorded for this clonotype. The chain is built from TRBV6-1 and TRBJ1-6; D is perhaps TRBD1 (6 bases). The length of the CDR3 is 14 residues. Germline-derived CDR1 and CDR2 are MNHNS and SASEGT. V lost 3 bases to trimming and J lost 5 bases, with 8 bases between them. CDR3 sequence reads: CASSDAGDNSPLHF. CDR3 DNA: TGTGCCAGCAGTGATGCAGGGGATAATTCACCCCTCCACTTT.

This clonotype has a count of ten or more. Being one base from a much bigger clone, this may be a read error. CDR3 nucleotide sequence: TGTGCCAGCAGCTCCTCCGGGACAAACTACAATGAGCAGTTCTTC. Amino acids: CASSSSGTNYNEQFF. The chain couples TRBV7-2 to TRBJ2-1; D perhaps matches TRBD1 (6 bases). V lost 4 bases, J lost 3 bases, and 13 bases lay in between. This CDR3 has 15 residues. Looked up from germline, CDR1 is SGHTA and CDR2 is FQGNSA.

V is TRBV20-1 and J is TRBJ2-3, with TRBD2 identical over 8 bases. Germline lookup yields CDR1 DFQATT and CDR2 SNEGSKA (reference sequence). This CDR3 has 15 amino acids. V trimming: 0 bases; J trimming: 3 bases; junction bases outside the gene matches: 5. In DNA, the CDR3 is TGCAGTGCTAGAGACGCACTAGCGGTGACAGATACGCAGTATTTT. Residues: CSARDALAVTDTQYF.

On this clonotype itself: One end of the junction varies from germline; a read error may be responsible. The rearrangement links TRBV6-5 to TRBJ1-4; D ambiguous. This CDR3 contains 14 residues. Germline V gives CDR1 MNHEY, CDR2 SVGAGI. The CDR3 here is CASSPGGRDEKRFF. The CDR3 DNA follows: TGTGCCAGCAGCCCAGGAGGGAGGGATGAAAAACGGTTTTTT.

V is TRBV10-1 and J is TRBJ2-1; D gene unclear. The CDR3 has 14 amino acids. Germline CDR1 WNHNN, CDR2 SYGVQD (reference sequence). Between the trimmed V and J ends, which lost 0 bases and 8 bases, there was a span of 11 bases. This CDR3 is CASSESAAWDEQFF. For the CDR3, the DNA is TGCGCCAGCAGTGAGTCAGCCGCCTGGGATGAGCAGTTCTTC.

This clonotype came up many times. The chain carries TRBV29-1 and TRBJ2-1; the D gene is possibly TRBD2 (7 bases). V shed 4 bases and J shed 0 bases, with 19 bases lying between them. Germline assignment: CDR1 SQVTM and CDR2 ANQGSEA. This CDR3 spans 17 amino acids. This CDR3 is CSVAHRVGGGSYNEQFF. In nucleotides, the CDR3 is TGCAGCGTTGCTCACAGGGTCGGCGGGGGCTCCTACAATGAGCAGTTCTTC.

The V call is TRBV7-2, the J call TRBJ2-3, with a tentative D call TRBD2 (6 bases). V was pared by 7 bases and J by 2 bases, with 13 bases between. The germline gives CDR1 SGHTA, CDR2 FQGNSA. CDR3 length: 14 residues. DNA of the CDR3: TGTGCCAGCACCCGGGGACTTAACACAGATACGCAGTATTTT. Amino acids: CASTRGLNTDTQYF.

This clonotype has more than one count but fewer than ten. The chain combines TRBV19 with TRBJ2-1; D unclear. The CDR3 has 12 residues. Trimming pared 7 bases from V and 10 bases from J, leaving 14 bases between. Germline CDR1 is LNHDA and CDR2 is SQIVND (reference sequence). CDR3 in DNA: TGTGCCAGTACGGTCACTGGGGAAGAGCAGTTCTTC. Protein sequence: CASTVTGEEQFF.

V usage is TRBV11-2 and J usage is TRBJ1-2; D is unclear. Germline assignment: CDR1 SGHAT and CDR2 FQNNGV. This CDR3 is built from 22 residues. V gave up 4 bases and J gave up 6 bases, with 39 bases separating them. CDR3 nucleotide sequence: TGTGCCAGCAGCTCCCGGACCGACCGACTCCCCTTTTATGACTTTTTATTTAATGGCTACACCTTC. Translated, it gives CASSSRTDRLPFYDFLFNGYTF.

Notes on this clonotype: The conserved closing phenylalanine or tryptophan is absent in this CDR3, likely reflecting a read error. As DNA, the CDR3 is TGTGCCAGCAGTCGTACAGGGGTCGAGGAGACCCAGTACTGC. This encodes CASSRTGVEETQYC. The genes are TRBV7-3 and TRBJ2-5; 7 bases agree with TRBD1. After removal of 6 bases from V and 5 bases from J, the junction contained 9 bases not matched to a gene. This CDR3 region has 14 residues. Germline CDR1 reads SGHTA; CDR2 reads FQGTGA.

This clonotype was seen many times. The V gene is TRBV7-3, the J gene TRBJ2-1; possible D gene TRBD2, 6 bases. Trimming stripped 5 bases from V and 3 bases from J, with 8 bases between. The germline CDR1 and CDR2 sequences are SGHTA and FQGTGA. CDR3 length equals 13 residues. The chain's CDR3 is CASSSSGYNEQFF. The CDR3 DNA follows: TGTGCCAGCAGCAGTAGCGGCTACAATGAGCAGTTCTTC.

The V call is TRBV12-3 or TRBV12-4, the J call TRBJ2-5; 9 bases align to TRBD1. V lost 6 bases, J lost 0 bases, and 2 bases stayed unmatched. The CDR3 spans 14 residues. CDR3 amino acids: CASRTGGYQETQYF. In DNA, the CDR3 is TGTGCCAGCAGGACAGGGGGTTACCAAGAGACCCAGTACTTC.

The chain combines TRBV7-9 with TRBJ2-7; D is unclear. V lost 5 bases to trimming and J lost 7 bases, with 12 bases between them. This CDR3 has 12 residues. Germline lookup yields CDR1 SEHNR and CDR2 FQNEAQ (reference sequence). The CDR3 here is CASSTTHEEQYF. The CDR3 nucleotides read TGTGCCAGCAGCACGACTCACGAGGAGCAGTACTTC. Full variable domain (remainder filled in from reference TRBV7-9 and TRBJ2-7): DTGVSQNPRHKITKRGQNVTFRCDPISEHNRLYWYRQTLGQGPEFLTYFQNEAQLEKSRLLSDRFSAERPKGSFSTLEIQRTEQGDSAMYLCASSTTHEEQYFGPGTRLTVT.

The rearrangement uses TRBV11-3 and TRBJ2-4; 12 nucleotides match TRBD1. The V gene end was trimmed by 4 bases and the J gene end by 3 bases; junction bases not matched to a gene: 10. CDR3 length: 18 residues. Germline assignment: CDR1 SGHNT and CDR2 YENEEA. The CDR3 protein is CASSCAGTGGASKNIQYF. The CDR3 region has the DNA TGTGCCAGCAGCTGCGCCGGGACAGGGGGCGCGAGCAAAAACATTCAGTACTTC.

This clonotype was seen many times. The gene calls are TRBV6-6 and TRBJ2-1; 10 bases match TRBD2. V lost 5 bases and J lost 2; bases outside the gene matches: 6. CDR1 is MNHNY and CDR2 is SVGAGI in the germline V gene (reference sequence). The CDR3 consists of 16 residues. The CDR3 region is CASSTRTSGTYNEQFF. The CDR3 DNA reads TGTGCCAGCAGTACCCGAACTAGCGGGACCTACAATGAGCAGTTCTTC.

The V call is TRBV6-1, the J call TRBJ1-3, with 10 bases lining up with TRBD1. The V segment lost 7 bases and the J segment 0 bases; nucleotides outside the gene matches: 12. The CDR3 totals 18 residues. CDR1 MNHNS and CDR2 SASEGT come from the germline V gene. CDR3 DNA sequence: TGTGCCAGCACCCAAATTAGGACAGGGGGAATCTCTGGAAACACCATATATTTT. Protein product: CASTQIRTGGISGNTIYF.

This clonotype was seen only a few times. The J gene is TRBJ2-1, the V gene TRBV20-1, with a possible D match to TRBD1 (6 bases). Germline V gene sequence: CDR1 DFQATT, CDR2 SNEGSKA (reference sequence). The CDR3 is 16 residues long. V was shortened by 2 bases and J by 4 bases, with 18 bases between the two germline ends. The CDR3 spells CSARLRGGAEYNEQFF. CDR3 nucleotide sequence: TGCAGTGCTAGACTTCGAGGGGGAGCGGAGTACAATGAGCAGTTCTTC.

This rearrangement joins TRBV5-1 to TRBJ2-2; unclear D gene. Germline V lookup: CDR1 SGHRS, CDR2 YFSETQ. Trimming took off 7 bases at V and 4 bases at J, with 14 bases between the two ends. This CDR3 comprises 14 residues. Here the CDR3 DNA reads TGCGCCAGCCTTAGTAAAAGACCCACCGGGGAGCTGTTTTTT. Its protein is CASLSKRPTGELFF.

Comment on this clonotype: A much bigger clone sits one base away, suggesting this may be a read error. The chain is built from TRBV4-3 and TRBJ2-7; TRBD2 might be the D (5 bases). Germline-derived CDR1 and CDR2 are LGHNA and YSLEER. The CDR3 spans 14 residues. The CDR3 protein is CASGQAGLSYEQYF. As DNA, the CDR3 is TGCGCCAGCGGCCAGGCGGGCTTATCGTACGAGCAGTACTTC.

Notes on this clonotype: The conserved final phenylalanine or tryptophan is absent from the CDR3, which likely points to a read error. The genes are TRBV29-1 and TRBJ1-1, with a tentative D call TRBD1 (6 bases). With 8 bases removed from V and 8 bases from J, the gap between germline ends came to 18 bases. The germline gives CDR1 SQVTM, CDR2 ANQGSEA. This CDR3 contains 12 residues. In DNA, the CDR3 is TGCAGCCTACTTTATGGACAGAAAGAAGCTTTCTTG. Residues: CSLLYGQKEAFL.

This clonotype was seen only a few times. The gene calls are TRBV12-5 and TRBJ2-1; D is perhaps TRBD2 (5 bases). V was cut by 5 bases and J by 6 bases, with 17 bases left in between. CDR3 size: 15 residues. Germline values: CDR1 LGHNT, CDR2 FRNRAP. This CDR3 is CASGPGELAANEQFF. CDR3 in DNA: TGTGCTAGTGGTCCCGGAGAGCTAGCCGCCAATGAGCAGTTCTTC.

In its sample, this clonotype was seen a few times. This chain joins TRBV5-6 and TRBJ1-5; a possible D gene is TRBD1 (5 bases). The CDR3 is 18 residues long. V was pared by 4 bases and J by 7 bases, with 27 bases between. The germline CDR1 and CDR2 sequences are SGHDT and YYEEEE. The DNA of the CDR3 is TGTGCCAGCAGCCGGGGGTCCGGGGATTGGGGTTCTACACAGCCCCAGCATTTT. It encodes CASSRGSGDWGSTQPQHF.

This clonotype was seen a few times. This may come from a read error, since a much larger clone is one base off. CDR3 amino acids: CSVSLGTGLQETQYF. The CDR3 nucleotides are TGCAGTGTGTCCTTAGGGACAGGGCTGCAAGAGACCCAGTACTTC. This chain links TRBV20-1 with TRBJ2-5; 9 positions match TRBD1. The V gene end was trimmed by 7 bases and the J gene end by 2 bases; junction bases not matched to a gene: 11. Germline CDR1 reads DFQATT; CDR2 reads SNEGSKA (reference sequence). CDR3 length: 15 residues.

The chain joins TRBV29-1 to TRBJ2-7; 9 nucleotides line up with TRBD1. From germline, CDR1 is SQVTM and CDR2 ANQGSEA. This CDR3 is 13 amino acids long. V was clipped by 8 bases and J by 1 base; unmatched bases: 6. The CDR3 bases are TGCAGCACCCTGACAGGGGGATCCTACGAGCAGTACTTC. The encoded protein is CSTLTGGSYEQYF.

In this sample, this clonotype turned up a few times. V and J are TRBV7-2 and TRBJ2-5, with D perhaps TRBD1 (6 bases). This CDR3 comprises 15 residues. Germline lookup yields CDR1 SGHTA and CDR2 FQGNSA. V was shortened by 5 bases and J by 5 bases, with 18 bases between the two germline ends. The CDR3: CASSPTYRESETQYF. CDR3 in DNA: TGTGCCAGCAGCCCAACCTACAGGGAATCGGAGACCCAGTACTTC.

This clonotype has a handful of counts. The chain is built from TRBV12-3 or TRBV12-4 and TRBJ1-2; D not certain. This CDR3 has 14 residues. V was pared by 6 bases and J by 3 bases, with 14 bases between. CDR3 nucleotide sequence: TGTGCCAGCAGCCCTTCCGGATACTACTATGGCTACACCTTC. It yields the protein CASSPSGYYYGYTF.

This clonotype was seen at least ten times. V usage is TRBV20-1 and J usage is TRBJ2-7; no definite D call. Germline V gene sequence: CDR1 DFQATT, CDR2 SNEGSKA (reference sequence). Trimming shortened V by 1 base and J by 3 bases, and 7 bases separated the two germline ends. The CDR3 runs 12 residues. CDR3 protein: CSARGPLYEQYF. In DNA, the CDR3 is TGCAGTGCTAGAGGACCCCTCTACGAGCAGTACTTC.

V usage is TRBV24-1 and J usage is TRBJ2-2; a possible D gene is TRBD2 (5 bases). The ends were cut back, 9 bases at V and 0 bases at J, with 10 bases in the middle. The CDR3 has 14 amino acids. In germline, CDR1 is KGHDR, CDR2 SFDVKD. CDR3 coding DNA: TGTGCCACCGAGGGCACACCGAACACCGGGGAGCTGTTTTTT. The encoded protein is CATEGTPNTGELFF.

The rearrangement joins TRBV6-1 to TRBJ1-5; D gene uncertain. Germline CDR1 is MNHNS and CDR2 is SASEGT. This CDR3 has 15 residues. V lost 6 bases, J lost 6 bases, and 18 bases lay in between. CDR3 region: CASSAHQRESQPQHF. As DNA, the CDR3 is TGTGCCAGCAGCGCCCACCAGCGGGAAAGTCAGCCCCAGCATTTT.